These T cell receptor beta chains were read from a single sample in a study of blood T cell repertoires in COVID-19. The table came from immunoSEQ multiplex PCR; TCRdb's copy has only in-frame clones and leaves some out. This table holds 250,000 to 350,000 clones, approximately 88% found once. Sequenced sample: peripheral blood. The receptors originated from a human donor with COVID-19, enrolled during active disease. The donor label of this sample is uncertain. The CDR3 runs from the conserved cysteine through the conserved F or W. D genes are given only for firm matches. The size field is filled for only some rows; it gives once, few, many or a size class.

D	size	J	V	CDR3	DNA
NA	NA	TRBJ2-7	TRBV21-1	CASSKIRRPTYEQYF	TGTGCCAGCAGCAAAATTCGGAGGCCTACCTACGAGCAGTACTTC
NA	NA	TRBJ2-5	TRBV13	CASSLSALETQYF	TGTGCCAGCAGCTTATCTGCGTTAGAGACCCAGTACTTC
NA	NA	TRBJ1-4	TRBV7-7	CASSPGVNEKLFF	TGTGCTAGCAGCCCCGGGGTTAATGAAAAACTGTTTTTT
NA	NA	TRBJ1-5	TRBV5-4	CASSLGGASNQPQHF	TGTGCCAGCAGCTTAGGGGGGGCGAGCAATCAGCCCCAGCATTTT
TRBD1	NA	TRBJ1-1	TRBV19	CASSPWTGGLTEAFF	TGTGCCAGTAGTCCGTGGACAGGGGGCCTCACTGAAGCTTTCTTT
TRBD2	NA	TRBJ2-1	TRBV7-2	CASSLDPLAGIYNEQFF	TGTGCCAGCAGCTTAGACCCCCTAGCGGGGATCTACAATGAGCAGTTCTTC
NA	NA	TRBJ1-2	TRBV7-9	CASRRGGGLNYGYTF	TGTGCCAGCAGACGTGGAGGCGGACTTAACTATGGCTACACCTTC
NA	NA	TRBJ2-5	TRBV2	CASSGRQTQETQYF	TGTGCCAGCAGTGGGAGACAGACTCAAGAGACCCAGTACTTC
NA	few	TRBJ2-7	TRBV29-1	CSVIGSGRFYEQYF	TGCAGCGTTATAGGTAGCGGAAGATTCTACGAGCAGTACTTC
NA	NA	TRBJ2-7	TRBV7-9	CASSAAGYEQYF	TGTGCCAGCAGCGCGGCCGGGTACGAGCAGTACTTC
TRBD2	NA	TRBJ2-7	TRBV6-4	CASSPQPAGEQYF	TGTGCCAGCAGTCCACAACCAGCGGGGGAGCAGTACTTC
TRBD1	NA	TRBJ2-7	TRBV5-8	CASSFTGQGVEEQYF	TGTGCCAGCAGCTTTACGGGACAGGGAGTTGAGGAGCAGTACTTC
TRBD2	NA	TRBJ2-7	TRBV5-1	CASSFKEGLAGVEQYF	TGCGCCAGCAGCTTTAAAGAAGGACTAGCGGGAGTCGAGCAGTACTTC
NA	NA	TRBJ1-1	TRBV10-1	CASSAVGVNTEAFF	TGCGCCAGCAGTGCGGTAGGAGTGAACACTGAAGCTTTCTTT
TRBD2	NA	TRBJ2-1	TRBV7-9	CASSLERLAGAAREQFF	TGTGCCAGCAGCTTAGAAAGACTAGCGGGAGCGGCGCGTGAGCAGTTCTTC
NA	NA	TRBJ1-5	TRBV2	CASSQTGSGSNQPQHF	TGTGCCAGCAGTCAAACAGGGAGTGGGAGCAATCAGCCCCAGCATTTT
TRBD1	once	TRBJ2-5	TRBV28	CASSRGGQGQETQYF	TGTGCCAGCAGTCGGGGTGGACAGGGCCAAGAGACCCAGTACTTC
NA	NA	TRBJ1-1	TRBV29-1	CSGTKGGNTEAFF	TGCAGCGGGACGAAAGGGGGGAACACTGAAGCTTTCTTT
NA	NA	TRBJ1-4	TRBV28	CAIRPATGSNEKLFF	TGTGCCATCCGCCCGGCTACAGGCAGTAATGAAAAACTGTTTTTT
NA	NA	TRBJ1-4	TRBV11-2	CASSSYTQGGSEKLFF	TGTGCCAGCAGCTCCTATACCCAGGGAGGGAGTGAAAAACTGTTTTTT
NA	NA	TRBJ1-1	TRBV19	CASSIGGPGTEAFF	TGTGCCAGTAGTATCGGGGGGCCGGGCACTGAAGCTTTCTTT
NA	NA	TRBJ2-5	TRBV14	CASRRFGETQYF	TGTGCCAGCAGGCGGTTCGGGGAGACCCAGTACTTC
NA	NA	TRBJ2-7	TRBV30	CAWRRAPSPYEQYF	TGTGCCTGGAGGCGGGCCCCGAGTCCCTACGAGCAGTACTTC
NA	NA	TRBJ2-1	TRBV5-1	CASSSPGVTYNEQFF	TGCGCCAGCAGCTCACCGGGAGTTACCTACAATGAGCAGTTCTTC
TRBD2	NA	TRBJ2-5	TRBV30	CAWNSGLAGRGETQYF	TGTGCCTGGAACTCGGGACTAGCGGGAAGGGGGGAGACCCAGTACTTC
NA	NA	TRBJ1-3	TRBV6-5	CASRESSGNTIYF	TGTGCCAGCAGAGAGAGCTCTGGAAACACCATATATTTT
TRBD1	NA	TRBJ1-2	TRBV6-5	CASRRGQGIYGYTF	TGTGCCAGCAGAAGGGGACAGGGGATTTATGGCTACACCTTC
TRBD1	once	TRBJ1-2	TRBV19	CASRTGTGSWDGYTF	TGTGCCAGTAGGACCGGGACAGGGTCGTGGGATGGCTACACCTTC
NA	NA	TRBJ1-4	TRBV3-1/TRBV3-2	CASSQENVGANEKLFF	TGTGCCAGCAGCCAAGAGAACGTTGGGGCCAATGAAAAACTGTTTTTT
TRBD2	NA	TRBJ2-1	TRBV19	CASRTSGFHSSYNEQFF	TGTGCCAGTAGGACTAGCGGGTTCCATAGCTCCTACAATGAGCAGTTCTTC
TRBD1	once	TRBJ1-2	TRBV16	CASSQRQGENYGYTF	TGTGCCAGCAGCCAACGACAGGGGGAGAACTATGGCTACACCTTC
TRBD2	many	TRBJ2-1	TRBV7-7	CASSLLVSGTRGVGEQFF	TGTGCTAGCAGCTTACTAGTATCCGGGACTAGGGGAGTTGGTGAGCAGTTCTTC
NA	NA	TRBJ2-3	TRBV18	CASSRLETSTDTQYF	TGTGCCAGCTCAAGACTAGAGACTAGCACAGATACGCAGTATTTT